The TCR beta chain under discussion was sequenced for a study of blood T cell repertoires in COVID-19. Study-wide context: Donors in the United States, Italy and Spain gave samples during acute or convalescent COVID-19.

Original handling: Researchers report that nucleated cell counts were estimated from reference gene primer amplification. Using immunoSEQ multiplex PCR, the repertoire was profiled, and TCRdb retains in-frame clones only, with some absent. V and J calls and clone size are copied from that table; D and trimming were computed from the DNA. This sample has fewer than 65,000 clones, with approximately 83% found just once. A Seattle source enrolled patients during active infection and followed them longitudinally. J gave up 2 bases and V 5 bases, and 4 bases lay outside the gene matches. Germline V gives CDR1 SGHTA, CDR2 FQGNSA. This CDR3 region has 14 residues.

This chain connects TRBV7-2 to TRBJ2-7, with 9 bases matching TRBD2. The source is a man under 40 with COVID-19, enrolled during active disease. The sequenced material came from peripheral blood. CDR3: CASSPTSGPYEQYF. The DNA for the CDR3 is TGTGCCAGCAGCCCGACTAGCGGCCCCTACGAGCAGTACTTC.